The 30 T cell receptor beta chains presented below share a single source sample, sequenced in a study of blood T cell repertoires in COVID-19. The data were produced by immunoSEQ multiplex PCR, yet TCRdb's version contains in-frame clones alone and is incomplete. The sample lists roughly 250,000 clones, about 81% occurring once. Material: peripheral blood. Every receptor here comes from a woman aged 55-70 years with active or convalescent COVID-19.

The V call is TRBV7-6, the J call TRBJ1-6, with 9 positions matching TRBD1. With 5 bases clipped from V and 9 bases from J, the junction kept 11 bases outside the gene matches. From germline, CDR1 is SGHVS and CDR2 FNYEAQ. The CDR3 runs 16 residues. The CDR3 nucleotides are TGTGCCAGCAGCCTAGTGGGGGGACAGGGTGGTTCACCCCTCCACTTT. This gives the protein CASSLVGGQGGSPLHF.

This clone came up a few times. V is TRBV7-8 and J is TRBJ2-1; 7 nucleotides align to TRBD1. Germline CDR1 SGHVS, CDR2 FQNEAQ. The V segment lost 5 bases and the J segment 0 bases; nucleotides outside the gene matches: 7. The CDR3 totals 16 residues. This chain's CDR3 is CASSLGDRSSYNEQFF. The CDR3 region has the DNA TGTGCCAGCAGCCTGGGGGACAGAAGCTCCTACAATGAGCAGTTCTTC.

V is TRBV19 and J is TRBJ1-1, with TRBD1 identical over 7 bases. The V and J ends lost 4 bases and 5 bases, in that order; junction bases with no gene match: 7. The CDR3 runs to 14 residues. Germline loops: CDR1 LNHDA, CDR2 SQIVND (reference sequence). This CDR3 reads CASSSNRGWTEAFF. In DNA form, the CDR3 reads TGTGCCAGTAGTAGTAACAGGGGCTGGACTGAAGCTTTCTTT.

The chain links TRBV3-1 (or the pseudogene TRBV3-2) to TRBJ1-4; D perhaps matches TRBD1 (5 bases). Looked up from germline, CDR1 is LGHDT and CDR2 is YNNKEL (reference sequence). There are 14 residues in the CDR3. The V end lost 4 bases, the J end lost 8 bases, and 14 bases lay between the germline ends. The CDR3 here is CASSLKGNGEKLFF. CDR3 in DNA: TGTGCCAGCAGCCTGAAGGGGAACGGAGAAAAACTGTTTTTT.

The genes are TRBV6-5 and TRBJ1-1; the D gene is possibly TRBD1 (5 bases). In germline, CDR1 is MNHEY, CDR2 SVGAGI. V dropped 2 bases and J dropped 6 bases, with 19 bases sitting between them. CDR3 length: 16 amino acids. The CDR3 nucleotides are TGTGCCAGCAGTTACAGTTTCCTCCAGGGAAGGTCTGAAGCTTTCTTT. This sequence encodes CASSYSFLQGRSEAFF.

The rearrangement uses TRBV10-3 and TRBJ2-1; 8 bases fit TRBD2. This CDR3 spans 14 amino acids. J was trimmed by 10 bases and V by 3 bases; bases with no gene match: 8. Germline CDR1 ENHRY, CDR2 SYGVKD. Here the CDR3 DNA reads TGTGCCATCAGTGACCCGGGGGGGCCACGGGAGCAGTTCTTC. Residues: CAISDPGGPREQFF.

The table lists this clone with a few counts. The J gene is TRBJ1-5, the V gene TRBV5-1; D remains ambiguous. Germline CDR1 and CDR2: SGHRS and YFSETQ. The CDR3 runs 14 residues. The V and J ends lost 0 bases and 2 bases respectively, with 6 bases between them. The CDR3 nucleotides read TGCGCCAGCAGCTTGGCCCCGGGCAATCAGCCCCAGCATTTT. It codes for CASSLAPGNQPQHF.

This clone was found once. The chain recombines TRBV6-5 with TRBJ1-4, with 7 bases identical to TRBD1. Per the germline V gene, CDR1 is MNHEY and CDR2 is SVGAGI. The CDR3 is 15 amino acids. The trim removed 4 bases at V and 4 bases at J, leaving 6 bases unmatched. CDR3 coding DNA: TGTGCCAGCAGTTTTACAGGGGACCTTAATGAAAAACTGTTTTTT. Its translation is CASSFTGDLNEKLFF.

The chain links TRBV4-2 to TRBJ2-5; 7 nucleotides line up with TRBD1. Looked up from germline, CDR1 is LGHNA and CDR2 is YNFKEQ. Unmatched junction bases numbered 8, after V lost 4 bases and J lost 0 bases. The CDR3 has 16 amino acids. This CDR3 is CASSPRDSRYQETQYF. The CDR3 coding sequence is TGTGCCAGCAGCCCACGGGACAGCAGGTACCAAGAGACCCAGTACTTC.

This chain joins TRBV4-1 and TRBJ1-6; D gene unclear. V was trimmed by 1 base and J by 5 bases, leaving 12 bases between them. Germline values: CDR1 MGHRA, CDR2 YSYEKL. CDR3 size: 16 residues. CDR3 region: CASSQGGGSDNSPLHF. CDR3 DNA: TGCGCCAGCAGCCAAGGGGGAGGGTCGGATAATTCACCCCTCCACTTT.

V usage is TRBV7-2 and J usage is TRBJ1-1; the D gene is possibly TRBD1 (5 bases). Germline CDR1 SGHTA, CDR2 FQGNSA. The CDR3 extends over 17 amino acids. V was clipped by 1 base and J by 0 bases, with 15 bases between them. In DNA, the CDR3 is TGTGCCAGCAGCTTAGTTTATGGCGGGGGACTGAACACTGAAGCTTTCTTT. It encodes CASSLVYGGGLNTEAFF.

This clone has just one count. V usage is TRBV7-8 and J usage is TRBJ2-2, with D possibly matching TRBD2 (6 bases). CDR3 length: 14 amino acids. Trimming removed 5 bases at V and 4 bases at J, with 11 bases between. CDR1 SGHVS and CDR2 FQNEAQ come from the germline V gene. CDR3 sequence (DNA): TGTGCCAGCAGCGGCTTAGCGGTCACCGGGGAGCTGTTTTTT. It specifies CASSGLAVTGELFF.

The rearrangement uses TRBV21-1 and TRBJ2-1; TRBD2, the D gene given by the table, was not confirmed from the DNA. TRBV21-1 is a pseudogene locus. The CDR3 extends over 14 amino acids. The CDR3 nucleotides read TGTGCCAGCAGCCCAGGTTGGGGGGTAGGGGAGCAGTTCTTC. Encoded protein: CASSPGWGVGEQFF.

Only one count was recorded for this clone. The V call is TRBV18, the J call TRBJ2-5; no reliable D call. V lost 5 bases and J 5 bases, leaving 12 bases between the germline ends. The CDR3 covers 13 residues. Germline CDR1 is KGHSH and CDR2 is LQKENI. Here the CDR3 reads CASSTSAGETQYF. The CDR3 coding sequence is TGTGCCAGCTCAACCTCGGCCGGGGAGACCCAGTACTTC.

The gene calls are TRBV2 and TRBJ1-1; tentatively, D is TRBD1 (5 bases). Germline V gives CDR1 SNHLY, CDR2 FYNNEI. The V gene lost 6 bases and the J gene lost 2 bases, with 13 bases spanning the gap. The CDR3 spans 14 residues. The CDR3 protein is CASSFQGGNTEAFF. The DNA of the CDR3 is TGTGCCAGCAGCTTTCAGGGAGGAAACACTGAAGCTTTCTTT. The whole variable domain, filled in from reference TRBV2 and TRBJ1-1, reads EPEVTQTPSHQVTQMGQEVILRCVPISNHLYFYWYRQILGQKVEFLVSFYNNEISEKSEIFDDQFSVERPDGSNFTLKIRSTKLEDSAMYFCASSFQGGNTEAFFGQGTRLTVV.

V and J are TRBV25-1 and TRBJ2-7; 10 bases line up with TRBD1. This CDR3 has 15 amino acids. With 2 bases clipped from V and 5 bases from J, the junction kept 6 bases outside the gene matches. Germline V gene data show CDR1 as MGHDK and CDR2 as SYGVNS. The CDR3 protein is CASSETGTGENEQYF. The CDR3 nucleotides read TGTGCCAGCAGTGAAACCGGGACAGGGGAAAACGAGCAGTACTTC.

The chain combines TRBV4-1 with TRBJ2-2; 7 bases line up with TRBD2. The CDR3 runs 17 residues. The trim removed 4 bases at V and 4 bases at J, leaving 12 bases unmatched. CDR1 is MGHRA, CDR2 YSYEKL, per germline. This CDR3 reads CASSRSWEGRATGELFF. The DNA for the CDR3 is TGCGCCAGCAGCCGTTCGTGGGAAGGGAGGGCCACCGGGGAGCTGTTTTTT.

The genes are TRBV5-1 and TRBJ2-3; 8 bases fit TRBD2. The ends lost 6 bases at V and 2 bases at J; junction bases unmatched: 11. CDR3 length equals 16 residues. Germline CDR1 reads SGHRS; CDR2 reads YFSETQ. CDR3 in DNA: TGCGCCAGCACCACTGCGGGGCGGGGGGCCACAGATACGCAGTATTTT. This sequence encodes CASTTAGRGATDTQYF.

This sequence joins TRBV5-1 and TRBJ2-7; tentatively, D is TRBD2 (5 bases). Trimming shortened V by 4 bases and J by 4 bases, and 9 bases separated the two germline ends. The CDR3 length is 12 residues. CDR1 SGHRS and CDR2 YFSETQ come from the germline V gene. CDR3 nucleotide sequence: TGCGCCAGCAGCCCGCGGGCTTACGAGCAGTACTTC. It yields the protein CASSPRAYEQYF.

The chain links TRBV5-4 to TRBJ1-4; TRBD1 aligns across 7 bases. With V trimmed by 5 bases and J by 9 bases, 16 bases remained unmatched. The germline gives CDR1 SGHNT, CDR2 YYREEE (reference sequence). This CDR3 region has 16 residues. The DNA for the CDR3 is TGTGCCAGCAGTTCTTCCGGACAGGCCAAGGCCAAAAAACTGTTTTTT. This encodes CASSSSGQAKAKKLFF.

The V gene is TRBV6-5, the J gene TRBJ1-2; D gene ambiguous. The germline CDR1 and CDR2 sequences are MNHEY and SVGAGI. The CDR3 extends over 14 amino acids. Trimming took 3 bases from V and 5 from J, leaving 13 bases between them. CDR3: CASSYYSSMYGYTF. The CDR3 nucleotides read TGTGCCAGCAGTTATTACAGTTCGATGTATGGCTACACCTTC.

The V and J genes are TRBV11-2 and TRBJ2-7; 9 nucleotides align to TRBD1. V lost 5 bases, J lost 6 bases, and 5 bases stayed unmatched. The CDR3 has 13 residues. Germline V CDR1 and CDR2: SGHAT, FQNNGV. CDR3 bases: TGTGCCAGCAGCCTACAGGGGGCCGGCGAGCAGTACTTC. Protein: CASSLQGAGEQYF.

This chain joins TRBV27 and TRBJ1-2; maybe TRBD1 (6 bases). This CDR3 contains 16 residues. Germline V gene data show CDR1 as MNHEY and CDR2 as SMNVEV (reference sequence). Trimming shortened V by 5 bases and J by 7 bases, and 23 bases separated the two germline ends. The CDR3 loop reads CASSGGRGRGMGGYTF. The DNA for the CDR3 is TGTGCCAGCAGTGGGGGCAGGGGAAGGGGGATGGGTGGCTACACCTTC.

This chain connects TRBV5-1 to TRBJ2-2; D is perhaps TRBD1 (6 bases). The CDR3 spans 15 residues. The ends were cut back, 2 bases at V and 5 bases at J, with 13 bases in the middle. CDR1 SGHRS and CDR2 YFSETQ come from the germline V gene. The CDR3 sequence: CASSFQGPGTGELFF. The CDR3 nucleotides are TGCGCCAGCAGCTTCCAGGGGCCAGGGACCGGGGAGCTGTTTTTT.

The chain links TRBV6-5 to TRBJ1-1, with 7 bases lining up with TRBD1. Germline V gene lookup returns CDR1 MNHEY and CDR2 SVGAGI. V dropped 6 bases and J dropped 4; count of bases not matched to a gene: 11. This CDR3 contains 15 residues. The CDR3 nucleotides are TGTGCCAGCAGCCCAGTGTATGAGGGGGCCACTGAAGCTTTCTTT. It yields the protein CASSPVYEGATEAFF.

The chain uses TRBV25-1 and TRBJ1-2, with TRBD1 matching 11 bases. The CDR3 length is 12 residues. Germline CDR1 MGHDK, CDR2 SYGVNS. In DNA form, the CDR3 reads TGTGCGACCGGACAGGGGGCGAGGGGCTACACCTTC. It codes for CATGQGARGYTF.

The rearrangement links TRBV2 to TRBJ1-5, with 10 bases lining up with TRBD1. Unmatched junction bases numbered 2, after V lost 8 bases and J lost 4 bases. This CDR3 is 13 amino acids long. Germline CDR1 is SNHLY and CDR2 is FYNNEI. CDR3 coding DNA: TGTGCCAGCGGGGGACAGGGGAATCAGCCCCAGCATTTT. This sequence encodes CASGGQGNQPQHF.

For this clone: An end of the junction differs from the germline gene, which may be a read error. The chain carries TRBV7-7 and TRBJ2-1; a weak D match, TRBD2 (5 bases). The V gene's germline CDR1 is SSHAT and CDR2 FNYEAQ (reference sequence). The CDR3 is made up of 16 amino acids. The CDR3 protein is CASSLAFRTPPIEQFF. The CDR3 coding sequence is TGTGCTAGCAGCTTAGCCTTTCGGACTCCCCCTATTGAGCAGTTCTTC.

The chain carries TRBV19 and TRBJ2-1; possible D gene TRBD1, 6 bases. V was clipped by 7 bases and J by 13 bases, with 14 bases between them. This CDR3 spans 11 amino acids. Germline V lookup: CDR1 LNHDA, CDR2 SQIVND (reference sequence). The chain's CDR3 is CASKGGPGQFF. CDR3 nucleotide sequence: TGTGCCAGTAAAGGGGGTCCCGGTCAGTTCTTC.

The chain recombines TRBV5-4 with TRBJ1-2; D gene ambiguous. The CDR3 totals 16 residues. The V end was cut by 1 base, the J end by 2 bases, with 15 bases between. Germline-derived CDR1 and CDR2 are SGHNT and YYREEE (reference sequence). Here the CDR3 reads CASSLPEGRPNYGYTF. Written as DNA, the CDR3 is TGTGCCAGCAGCTTGCCGGAGGGCAGGCCGAACTATGGCTACACCTTC.